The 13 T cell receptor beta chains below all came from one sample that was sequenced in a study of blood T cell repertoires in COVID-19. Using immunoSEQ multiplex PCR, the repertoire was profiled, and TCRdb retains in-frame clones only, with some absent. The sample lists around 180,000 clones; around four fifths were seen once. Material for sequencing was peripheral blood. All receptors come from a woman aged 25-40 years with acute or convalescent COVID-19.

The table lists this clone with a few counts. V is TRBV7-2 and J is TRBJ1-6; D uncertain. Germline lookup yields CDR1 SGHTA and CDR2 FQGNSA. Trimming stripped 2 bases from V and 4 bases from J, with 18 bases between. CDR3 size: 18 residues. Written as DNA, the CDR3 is TGTGCCAGCAGCTTATCTCCCCAGAGGGCTCCATATAATTCACCCCTCCACTTT. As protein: CASSLSPQRAPYNSPLHF.

In nucleotides, the CDR3 is TGCAGTGCTGGGACAGGGCGAGGCTACACCTTC. Amino acid sequence: CSAGTGRGYTF. This rearrangement joins TRBV20-1 to TRBJ1-2; 9 bases fit TRBD1. The CDR3 loop spans 11 amino acids. The V gene end was trimmed by 5 bases and the J gene end by 8 bases; junction bases not matched to a gene: 3. Germline values: CDR1 DFQATT, CDR2 SNEGSKA (reference sequence).

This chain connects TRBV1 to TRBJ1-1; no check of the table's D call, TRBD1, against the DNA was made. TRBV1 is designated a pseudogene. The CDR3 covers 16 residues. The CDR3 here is CTSSPGQGPGGTEAFF. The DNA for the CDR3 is TGCACCAGCAGCCCCGGACAGGGCCCTGGGGGCACTGAAGCTTTCTTT.

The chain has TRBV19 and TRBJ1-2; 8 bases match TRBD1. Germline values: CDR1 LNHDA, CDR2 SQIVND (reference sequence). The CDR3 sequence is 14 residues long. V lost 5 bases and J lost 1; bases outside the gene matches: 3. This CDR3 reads CASSDRGFNYGYTF. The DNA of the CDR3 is TGTGCCAGTAGTGACAGGGGATTTAACTATGGCTACACCTTC.

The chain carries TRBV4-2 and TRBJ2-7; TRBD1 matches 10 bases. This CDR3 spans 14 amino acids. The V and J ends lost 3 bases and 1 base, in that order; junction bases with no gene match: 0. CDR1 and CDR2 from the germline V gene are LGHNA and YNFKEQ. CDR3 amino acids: CASSQGQGSYEQYF. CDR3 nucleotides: TGTGCCAGCAGCCAGGGACAGGGGTCCTACGAGCAGTACTTC.

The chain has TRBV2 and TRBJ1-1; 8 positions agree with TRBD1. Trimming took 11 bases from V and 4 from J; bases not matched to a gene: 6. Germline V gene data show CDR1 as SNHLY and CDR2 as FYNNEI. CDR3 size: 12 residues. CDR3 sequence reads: CAGQGSRTEAFF. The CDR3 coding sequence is TGTGCCGGACAGGGATCACGCACTGAAGCTTTCTTT.

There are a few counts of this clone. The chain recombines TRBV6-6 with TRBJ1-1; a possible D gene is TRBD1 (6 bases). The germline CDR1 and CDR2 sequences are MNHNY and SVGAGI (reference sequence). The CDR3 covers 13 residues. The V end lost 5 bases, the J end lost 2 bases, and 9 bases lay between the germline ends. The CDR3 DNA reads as TGTGCCAGCAGTAAGGGGGAAAACACTGAAGCTTTCTTT. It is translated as CASSKGENTEAFF.

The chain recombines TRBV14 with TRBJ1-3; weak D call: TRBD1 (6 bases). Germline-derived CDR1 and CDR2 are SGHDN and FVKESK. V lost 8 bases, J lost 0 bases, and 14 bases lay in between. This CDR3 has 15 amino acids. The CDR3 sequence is CASAQGISSGNTIYF. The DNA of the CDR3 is TGTGCCAGCGCCCAGGGGATTAGCTCTGGAAACACCATATATTTT.

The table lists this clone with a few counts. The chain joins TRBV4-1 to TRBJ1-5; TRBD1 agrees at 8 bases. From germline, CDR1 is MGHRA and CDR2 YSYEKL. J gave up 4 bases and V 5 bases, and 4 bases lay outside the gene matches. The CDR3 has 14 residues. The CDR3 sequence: CASSGDRQNQPQHF. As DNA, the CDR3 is TGCGCCAGCAGCGGGGACAGGCAAAATCAGCCCCAGCATTTT.

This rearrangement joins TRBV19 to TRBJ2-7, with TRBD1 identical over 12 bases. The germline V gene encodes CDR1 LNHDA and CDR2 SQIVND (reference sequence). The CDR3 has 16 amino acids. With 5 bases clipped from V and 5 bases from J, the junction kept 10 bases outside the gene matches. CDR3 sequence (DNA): TGTGCCAGTAGTCCAAAGGTGGGGACAGGGGGCGACGAGCAGTACTTC. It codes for CASSPKVGTGGDEQYF.

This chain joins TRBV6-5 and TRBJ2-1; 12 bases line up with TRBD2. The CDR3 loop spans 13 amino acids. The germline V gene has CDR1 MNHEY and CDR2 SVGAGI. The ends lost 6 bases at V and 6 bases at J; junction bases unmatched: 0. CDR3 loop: CASRTSGGNEQFF. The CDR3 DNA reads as TGTGCCAGCAGGACTAGCGGGGGCAATGAGCAGTTCTTC.

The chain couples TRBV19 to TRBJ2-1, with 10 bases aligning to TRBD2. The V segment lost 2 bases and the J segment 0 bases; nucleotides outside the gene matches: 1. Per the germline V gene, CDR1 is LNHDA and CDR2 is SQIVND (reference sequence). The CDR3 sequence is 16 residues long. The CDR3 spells CASSITSGTSYNEQFF. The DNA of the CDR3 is TGTGCCAGTAGTATAACTAGCGGGACCTCCTACAATGAGCAGTTCTTC.

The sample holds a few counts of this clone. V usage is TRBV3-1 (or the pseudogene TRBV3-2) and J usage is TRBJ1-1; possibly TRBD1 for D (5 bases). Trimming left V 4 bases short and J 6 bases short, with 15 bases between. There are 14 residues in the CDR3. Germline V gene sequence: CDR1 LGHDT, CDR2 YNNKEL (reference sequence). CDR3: CASSPRGNRAEAFF. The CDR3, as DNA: TGTGCCAGCAGCCCCCGGGGGAATAGGGCTGAAGCTTTCTTT.